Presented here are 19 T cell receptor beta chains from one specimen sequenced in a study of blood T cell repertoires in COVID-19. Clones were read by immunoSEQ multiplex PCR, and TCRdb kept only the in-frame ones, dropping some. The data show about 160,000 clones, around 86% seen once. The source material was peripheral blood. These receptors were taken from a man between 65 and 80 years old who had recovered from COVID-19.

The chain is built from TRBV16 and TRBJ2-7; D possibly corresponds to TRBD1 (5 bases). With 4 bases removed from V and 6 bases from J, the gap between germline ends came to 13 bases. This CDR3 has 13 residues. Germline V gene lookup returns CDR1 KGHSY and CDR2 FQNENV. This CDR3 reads CASSLNPGSEQYF. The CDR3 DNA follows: TGTGCCAGCAGCCTCAACCCAGGGTCCGAGCAGTACTTC.

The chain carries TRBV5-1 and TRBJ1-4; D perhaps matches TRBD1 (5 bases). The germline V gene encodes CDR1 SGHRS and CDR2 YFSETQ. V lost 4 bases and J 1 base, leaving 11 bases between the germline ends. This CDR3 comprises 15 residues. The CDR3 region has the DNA TGCGCCAGCAGCGCGCAGGGCCTAACTAATGAAAAACTGTTTTTT. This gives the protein CASSAQGLTNEKLFF.

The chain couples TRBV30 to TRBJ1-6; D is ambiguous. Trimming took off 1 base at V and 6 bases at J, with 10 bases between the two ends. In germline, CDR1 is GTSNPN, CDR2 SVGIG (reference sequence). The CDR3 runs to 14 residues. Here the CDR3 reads CAWSDELTNSPLHF. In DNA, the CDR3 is TGTGCCTGGAGTGATGAACTAACTAATTCACCCCTCCACTTT.

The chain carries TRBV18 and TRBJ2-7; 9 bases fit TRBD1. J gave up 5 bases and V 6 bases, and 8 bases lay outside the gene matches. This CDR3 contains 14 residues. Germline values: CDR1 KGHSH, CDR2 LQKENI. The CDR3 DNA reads TGTGCCAGCTCCCGACCGGGACAGGGTAACGAGCAGTACTTC. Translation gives CASSRPGQGNEQYF.

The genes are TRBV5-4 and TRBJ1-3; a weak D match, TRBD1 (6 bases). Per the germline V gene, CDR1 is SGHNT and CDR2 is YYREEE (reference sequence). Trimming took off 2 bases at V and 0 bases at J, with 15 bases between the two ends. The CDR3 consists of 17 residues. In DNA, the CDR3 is TGTGCCAGCAGCTTTGGGGGGGCGGGATTCTCTGGAAACACCATATATTTT. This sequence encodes CASSFGGAGFSGNTIYF.

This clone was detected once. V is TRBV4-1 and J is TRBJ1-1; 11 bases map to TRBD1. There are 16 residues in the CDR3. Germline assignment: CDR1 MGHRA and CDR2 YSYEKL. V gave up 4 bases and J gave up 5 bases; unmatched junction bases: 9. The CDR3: CASSPRDRGLGTEAFF. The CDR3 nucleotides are TGCGCCAGCAGCCCCCGGGACAGGGGGTTGGGGACTGAAGCTTTCTTT.

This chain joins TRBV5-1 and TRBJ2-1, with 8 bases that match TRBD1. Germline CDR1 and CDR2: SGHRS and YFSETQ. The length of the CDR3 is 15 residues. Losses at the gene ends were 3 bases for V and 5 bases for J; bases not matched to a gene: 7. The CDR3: CASSYGQGGHNEQFF. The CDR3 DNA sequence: TGCGCCAGCAGCTACGGACAGGGCGGGCACAATGAGCAGTTCTTC.

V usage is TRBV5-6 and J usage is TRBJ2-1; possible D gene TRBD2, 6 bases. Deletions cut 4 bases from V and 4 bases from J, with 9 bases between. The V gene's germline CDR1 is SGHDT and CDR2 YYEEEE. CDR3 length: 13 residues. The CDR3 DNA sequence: TGTGCCAGCAGCCAGGACTATTACAATGAGCAGTTCTTC. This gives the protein CASSQDYYNEQFF.

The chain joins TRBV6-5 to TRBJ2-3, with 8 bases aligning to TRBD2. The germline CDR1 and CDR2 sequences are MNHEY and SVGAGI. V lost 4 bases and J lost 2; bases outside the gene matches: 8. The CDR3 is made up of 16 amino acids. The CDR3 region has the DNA TGTGCCAGCAGTTCCTTTGCGGGAGGAACCACAGATACGCAGTATTTT. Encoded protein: CASSSFAGGTTDTQYF.

The CDR3 nucleotides read TGTGCCAGCAGCTTTGGACAAAATAACTATGGCTACACCTTC. It translates to CASSFGQNNYGYTF. The V and J genes are TRBV7-2 and TRBJ1-2; perhaps TRBD1 as D (5 bases). The CDR3 contains 14 residues. V shed 3 bases and J shed 1 base, with 9 bases lying between them. The germline gives CDR1 SGHTA, CDR2 FQGNSA.

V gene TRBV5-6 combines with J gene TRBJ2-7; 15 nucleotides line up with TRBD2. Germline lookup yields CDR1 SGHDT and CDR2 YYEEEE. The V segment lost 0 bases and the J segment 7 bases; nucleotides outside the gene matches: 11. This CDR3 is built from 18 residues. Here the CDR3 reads CASSLGGLAGGLLLEQYF. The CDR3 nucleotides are TGTGCCAGCAGCTTGGGGGGACTAGCGGGAGGCTTACTATTAGAGCAGTACTTC.

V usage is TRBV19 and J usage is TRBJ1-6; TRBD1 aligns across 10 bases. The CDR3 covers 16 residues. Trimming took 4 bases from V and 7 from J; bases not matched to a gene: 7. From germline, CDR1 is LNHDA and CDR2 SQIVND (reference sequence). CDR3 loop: CASSKLQGQGNSPLHF. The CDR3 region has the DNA TGTGCCAGTAGTAAGCTGCAGGGACAGGGGAATTCACCCCTCCACTTT.

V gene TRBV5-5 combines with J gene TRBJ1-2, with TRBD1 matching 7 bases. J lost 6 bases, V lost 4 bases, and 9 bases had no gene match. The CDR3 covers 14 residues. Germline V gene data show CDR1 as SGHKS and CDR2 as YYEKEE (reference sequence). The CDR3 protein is CASSRQGNHDGYTF. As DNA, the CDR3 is TGTGCCAGCAGCCGACAGGGAAATCATGATGGCTACACCTTC.

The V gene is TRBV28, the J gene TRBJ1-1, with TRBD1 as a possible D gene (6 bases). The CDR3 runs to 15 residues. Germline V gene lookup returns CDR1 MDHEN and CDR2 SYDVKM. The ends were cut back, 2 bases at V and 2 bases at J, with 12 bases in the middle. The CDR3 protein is CASSLPGTYNTEAFF. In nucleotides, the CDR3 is TGTGCCAGCAGTTTACCGGGGACATACAACACTGAAGCTTTCTTT.

The CDR3 spells CASSPPGRSTDTQYF. The CDR3 DNA follows: TGTGCCAGCTCACCACCGGGGAGGAGCACAGATACGCAGTATTTT. The chain recombines TRBV18 with TRBJ2-3; maybe TRBD2 (6 bases). The length of the CDR3 is 15 residues. The V and J ends lost 0 bases and 0 bases respectively, with 7 bases between them. The germline CDR1 and CDR2 sequences are KGHSH and LQKENI.

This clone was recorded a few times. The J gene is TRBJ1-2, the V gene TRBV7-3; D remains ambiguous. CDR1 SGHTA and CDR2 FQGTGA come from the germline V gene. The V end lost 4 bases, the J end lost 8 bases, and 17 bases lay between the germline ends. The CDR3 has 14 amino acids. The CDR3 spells CASSSDQEGRGYTF. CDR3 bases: TGTGCCAGCAGCTCCGACCAGGAGGGTAGGGGCTACACCTTC. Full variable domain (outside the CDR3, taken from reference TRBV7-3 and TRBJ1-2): GAGVSQTPSNKVTEKGKYVELRCDPISGHTALYWYRQSLGQGPEFLIYFQGTGAADDSGLPNDRFFAVRPEGSVSTLKIQRTERGDSAVYLCASSSDQEGRGYTFGSGTRLTVV.

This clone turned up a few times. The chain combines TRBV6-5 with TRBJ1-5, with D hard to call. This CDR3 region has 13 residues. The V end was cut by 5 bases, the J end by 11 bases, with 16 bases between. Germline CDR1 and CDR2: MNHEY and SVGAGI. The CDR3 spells CASSSTEGFAQHF. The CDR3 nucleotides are TGTGCCAGCAGTAGTACCGAGGGATTTGCCCAGCATTTT.

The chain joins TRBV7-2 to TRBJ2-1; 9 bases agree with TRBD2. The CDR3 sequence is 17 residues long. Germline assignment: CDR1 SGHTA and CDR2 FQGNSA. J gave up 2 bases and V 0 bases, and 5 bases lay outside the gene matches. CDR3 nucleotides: TGTGCCAGCAGCTTAGCCGGACTAGCGACCACCTACAATGAGCAGTTCTTC. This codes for CASSLAGLATTYNEQFF. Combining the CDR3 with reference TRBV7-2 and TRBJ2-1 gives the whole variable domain GAGVSQSPSNKVTEKGKDVELRCDPISGHTALYWYRQSLGQGLEFLIYFQGNSAPDKSGLPSDRFSAERTGGSVSTLTIQRTQQEDSAVYLCASSLAGLATTYNEQFFGPGTRLTVL.

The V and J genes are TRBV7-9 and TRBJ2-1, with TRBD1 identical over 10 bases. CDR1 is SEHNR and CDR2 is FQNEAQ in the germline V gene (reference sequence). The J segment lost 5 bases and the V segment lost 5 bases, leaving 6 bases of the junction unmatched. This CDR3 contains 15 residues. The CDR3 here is CASSPRGTGDNEQFF. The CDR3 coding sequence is TGTGCCAGCAGCCCCCGAGGGACAGGGGACAATGAGCAGTTCTTC.